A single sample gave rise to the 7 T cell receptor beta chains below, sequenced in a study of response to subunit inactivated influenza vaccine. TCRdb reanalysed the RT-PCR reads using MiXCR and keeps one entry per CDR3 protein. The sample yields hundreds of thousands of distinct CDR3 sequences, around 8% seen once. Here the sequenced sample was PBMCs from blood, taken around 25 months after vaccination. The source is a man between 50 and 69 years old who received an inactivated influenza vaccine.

The CDR3 DNA reads TGTGCCATCAGCGGGACCGCCGAGGGCTACACCTTC. Translating gives CAISGTAEGYTF. The chain recombines TRBV10-3 with TRBJ1-2; perhaps TRBD1 as D (5 bases). Germline CDR1 reads ENHRY; CDR2 reads SYGVKD. V was pared by 6 bases and J by 8 bases, with 13 bases between. This CDR3 has 12 amino acids.

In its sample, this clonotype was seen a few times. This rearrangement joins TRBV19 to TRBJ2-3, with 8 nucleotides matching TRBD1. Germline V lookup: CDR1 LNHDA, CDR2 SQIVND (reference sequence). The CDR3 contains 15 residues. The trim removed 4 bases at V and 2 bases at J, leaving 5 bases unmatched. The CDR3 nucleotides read TGTGCCAGTAGTAGGACAGGGATTTCCACAGATACGCAGTATTTT. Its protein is CASSRTGISTDTQYF.

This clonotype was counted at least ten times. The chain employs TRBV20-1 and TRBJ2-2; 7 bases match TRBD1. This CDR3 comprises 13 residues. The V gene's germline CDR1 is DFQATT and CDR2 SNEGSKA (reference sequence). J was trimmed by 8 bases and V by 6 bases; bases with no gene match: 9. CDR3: CSAKGTVGGELFF. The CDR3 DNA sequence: TGCAGTGCCAAAGGGACAGTCGGTGGGGAGCTGTTTTTT.

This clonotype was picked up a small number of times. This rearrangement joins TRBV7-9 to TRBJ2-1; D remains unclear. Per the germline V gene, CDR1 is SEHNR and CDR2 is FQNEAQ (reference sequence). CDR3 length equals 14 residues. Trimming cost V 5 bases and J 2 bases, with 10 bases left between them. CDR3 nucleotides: TGTGCCAGCAGCCGTGGGAACACCTACAATGAGCAGTTCTTC. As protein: CASSRGNTYNEQFF.

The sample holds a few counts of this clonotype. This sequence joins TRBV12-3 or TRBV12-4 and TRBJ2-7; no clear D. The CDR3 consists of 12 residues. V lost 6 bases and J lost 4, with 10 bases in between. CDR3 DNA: TGTGCCAGCAGCCAAGGAGAGTACGAGCAGTACTTC. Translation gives CASSQGEYEQYF.

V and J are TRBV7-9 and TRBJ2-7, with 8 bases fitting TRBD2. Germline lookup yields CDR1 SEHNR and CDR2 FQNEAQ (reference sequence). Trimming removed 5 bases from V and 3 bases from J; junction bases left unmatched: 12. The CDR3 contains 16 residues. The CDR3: CASSPRIREGLYEQYF. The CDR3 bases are TGTGCCAGCAGCCCCCGAATCCGGGAGGGCCTCTACGAGCAGTACTTC.

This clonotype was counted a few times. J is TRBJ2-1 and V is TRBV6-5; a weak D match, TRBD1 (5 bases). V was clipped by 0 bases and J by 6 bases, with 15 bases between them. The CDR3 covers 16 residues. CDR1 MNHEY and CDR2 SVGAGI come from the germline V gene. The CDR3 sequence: CASSYSWGLGFNEQFF. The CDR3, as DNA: TGTGCCAGCAGTTACTCGTGGGGCTTAGGCTTCAATGAGCAGTTCTTC.